The rows below give T cell receptor beta chains drawn from one sample of a study of CXCR3-negative and CXCR3-positive naive CD8 T cells. One entry per CDR3 protein, without DNA, is what TCRdb gives after re-calling the 5' RACE reads. The listing records fewer than 80,000 distinct CDR3 sequences. Sequencing input: naive CXCR3- CD8+ T cells from blood. The receptors here all came from a human donor in good health. Some clones in this sample may be carry-over from other donors' samples. CDR3s include the opening cysteine and the closing phenylalanine or tryptophan.

J gene,V gene,CDR3 protein
TRBJ2-7,TRBV11-2,CASSLGYSASYEQYF
TRBJ2-7,TRBV9,CASSPTGGFTSYEQYF
TRBJ1-2,TRBV19,CASRTGVGRYTF
TRBJ2-5,TRBV6-2/TRBV6-3,CASSPPGTSGFQETQYF
TRBJ2-7,TRBV29-1,CSVIAGTRSYEQYF
TRBJ1-2,TRBV29-1,CSVHHRGRDYGYTF
TRBJ2-1,TRBV11-2,CASRGLSGGSYNEQFF
TRBJ2-1,TRBV9,CASSVGGGNEQFF
TRBJ2-5,TRBV28,CASSLTRASGGETQYF
TRBJ2-3,TRBV5-1,CASSREQWSTDTQYF
TRBJ2-1,TRBV11-1,CASSLVWRGDYNEQFF
TRBJ2-2,TRBV5-1,CASSFEGWELFF
TRBJ2-3,TRBV2,CASSGDRVFADTQYF
TRBJ2-7,TRBV29-1,CSVGPEQTYEQYF
TRBJ2-6,TRBV4-3,CASSRGGDSGANVLTF
TRBJ2-3,TRBV28,CASSLGTDRTDTQYF